This entry concerns a single TCR beta chain. The antigen it recognizes is unknown. Base qualities were left out, and no much larger clone turns up one base away. Patients with ophthalmopathy had moderately to severely active disease, with a Clinical Activity Score of 3 or more, a NOSPECS grade of 4 or more, and a disease duration of less than 3 months. Patients with other autoimmune diseases, uncontrolled infections, pregnancy or lactation were excluded. Clinical symptoms, serum thyroxine, TRAb, thyroid ultrasound and orbital computed tomography formed the basis of the diagnosis. Using Ficoll-Paque density gradient centrifugation, PBMCs were isolated from about 9.2 ml of fresh peripheral blood. Total RNA was extracted using Trizol reagent, and RNA quality was checked on an Agilent 2100 Bioanalyzer. TCR beta CDR3 regions were amplified from RNA transcripts for repertoire sequencing. The first round was an RT-PCR using HTBI primers with the Qiagen OneStep RT-PCR kit, and this first round was followed by a second-round multiplex PCR, then size selection and purification. Libraries were sequenced paired-end with 100 bp reads on an Illumina HiSeq2000. Concerning the study's data processing: SOAPnuke was used to process the reads, throwing out any read that had adapters, had uncalled bases, had a mean Phred below 15, or lacked an exact constant-primer or identifier match. COPE v1.2.5 was used to merge the high-quality paired reads. Each unique nucleotide sequence was defined as a clonotype, and clonotypes were aligned to IMGT TRB V, D and J references with MiTCR v1.1. The analysis was limited to V-J combinations with a frequency above 0.0001, which together covered roughly 99% of the repertoires. A TCR clonal expansion and chaos score per V-J combination was defined as the ratio of F50 clonal expansion to chaos observed in the TCRdist matrix. Features were reduced by Welch's t-statistics and random forest to approximately 13 V-J combinations, which fed a naive Bayes classifier. The Morisita-Horn index was used to measure how similar the thyroid and blood repertoires were. The raw public reads went through TCRdb reprocessing: fastp at Q25, MiXCR clone calling, in-frame beta chains kept. Identical CDR3 proteins give one entry, which carries the most common genes and DNA. TCRdb's processing, not the study's, gives the V and J calls here. The sample yields roughly 160,000 distinct CDR3 sequences; less than 45% were counted once. The top ten constitute 5.8% of the sample.

The data were obtained in a study of Graves' ophthalmopathy and Graves' hyperthyroidism (dated by TCRdb to 2016 to 2019). For the study in its entirety: Peripheral blood was collected at initial diagnosis, before any treatment. The study used signatures of the TCR beta repertoire to tell Graves' ophthalmopathy apart from Graves' hyperthyroidism and to predict which patients would progress to ophthalmopathy. In total, around 130 blood samples were TCR-sequenced: 40 to 45 ophthalmopathy, over 70 hyperthyroidism and roughly 17 hyperthyroidism-to-ophthalmopathy patients. To explore V-J signatures that distinguish ophthalmopathy from hyperthyroidism, a discovery set of 100 patients was enrolled, made up of more than 40 with ophthalmopathy and around 57 with stable hyperthyroidism. The independent validation cohort included 18 to 20 hyperthyroidism patients plus 17 patients who later progressed from hyperthyroidism to ophthalmopathy. In five or six hyperthyroidism patients, the T-cell repertoire of thyroid tissue was compared with the T-cell repertoire of blood. Following sample collection, hyperthyroidism patients were given methimazole at a starting dose of 30 mg daily, and ophthalmopathy patients were given high-dose intravenous methylprednisolone. The 75 to 100 discovery patients were divided at random into training and test sets in a 7:3 ratio. Overall study outcomes, separate from this receptor: Ophthalmopathy was separated from stable hyperthyroidism by the 13-signature model with around 89% sensitivity and about 81% specificity in cross-validation and with 80%/75% in the test set. Most of the expanded thyroid clonotypes with a frequency above 0.001 were also detected in blood, and it was suggested that the thyroid immune response may be reflected by blood repertoires. In validation, the model predicted ophthalmopathy progression with more than 70% sensitivity and approximately 78% specificity; roughly 12 predicted patients were CT-confirmed with GO in a median of 6.5 months. No statistical method was used to set the sample size in advance, and the investigators knew which group each participant was assigned to.

CDR1 and CDR2 are drawn from the germline V gene: MNHNS, SASEGT. Inclusive of the bounding cysteine and phenylalanine, the CDR3 is 14 residues long. The CDR3 DNA has 42 bases and is translated from base 1. The germline V end is reduced by 8 bases and the J end by 5 bases; junction bases left unmatched: 8. The sequenced sample consisted of peripheral blood. The chain joins TRBV6-1 to TRBJ1-5, with 8 bases aligning to TRBD1. This TCR was sampled from a woman aged 40-49 years with Graves' ophthalmopathy. Donor details come from another sample of the same person, matched by shared clones. In nucleotide form, the sequence is TGTGCCAGCCAGGGGGCTAGGAGCGATCAGCCCCAGCATTTT. Translated, this is CASQGARSDQPQHF.